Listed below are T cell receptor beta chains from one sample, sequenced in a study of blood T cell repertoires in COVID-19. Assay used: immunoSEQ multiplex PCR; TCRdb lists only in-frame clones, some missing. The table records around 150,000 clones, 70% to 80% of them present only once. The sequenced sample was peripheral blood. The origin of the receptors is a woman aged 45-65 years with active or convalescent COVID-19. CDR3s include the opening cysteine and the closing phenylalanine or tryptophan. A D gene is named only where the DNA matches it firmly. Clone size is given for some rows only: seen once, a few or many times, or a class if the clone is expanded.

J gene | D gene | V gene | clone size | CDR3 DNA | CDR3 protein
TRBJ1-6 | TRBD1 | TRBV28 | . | TGTGCCAGCAGTTGGGACAGATGGGGGAAGGACAATTCACCCCTCCACTTT | CASSWDRWGKDNSPLHF
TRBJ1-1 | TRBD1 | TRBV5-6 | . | TGTGCCAGCAGCGGAACAGGGGTGACTGAAGCTTTCTTT | CASSGTGVTEAFF
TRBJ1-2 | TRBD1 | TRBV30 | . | TGTGCCTGGAATTTCGGGACAGGGTATGGCTACACCTTC | CAWNFGTGYGYTF
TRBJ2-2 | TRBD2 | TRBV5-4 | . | TGTGCCAGCAGCTTAGCGGGAGGGCCACACACCGGGGAGCTGTTTTTT | CASSLAGGPHTGELFF
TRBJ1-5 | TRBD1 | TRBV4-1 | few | TGCGCCAGCAGCCAAGATGGCAGGGGGCACGGGCAGCCCCAGCATTTT | CASSQDGRGHGQPQHF
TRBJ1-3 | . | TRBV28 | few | TGTGCCAGCAGTTCTCCTGGAAACACCATATATTTT | CASSSPGNTIYF
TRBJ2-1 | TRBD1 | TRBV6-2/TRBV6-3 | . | TGTGCCAGCAGTTCCATCGACAGGGACTACAATGAGCAGTTCTTC | CASSSIDRDYNEQFF
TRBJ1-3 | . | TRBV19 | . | TGTGCCAGTAGTATAGGAGACAGCTCTGGAAACACCATATATTTT | CASSIGDSSGNTIYF
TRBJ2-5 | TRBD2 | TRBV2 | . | TGTGCCAGCAGTCCTCGGACTAGCGGGGTCCAAGAGACCCAGTACTTC | CASSPRTSGVQETQYF
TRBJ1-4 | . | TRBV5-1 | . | TGCGCCAGCAGCATGCTACAGGGTGAGGGTGAAAAACTGTTTTTT | CASSMLQGEGEKLFF
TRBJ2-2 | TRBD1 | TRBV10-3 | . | TGTGCCATCAGTGAGAGGTTCTTGGGACAGGGTCACACCGGGGAGCTGTTTTTT | CAISERFLGQGHTGELFF
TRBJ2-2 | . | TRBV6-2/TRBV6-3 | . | TGTGCCAGCAGTTCCCCGGACTGGAACACCGGGGAGCTGTTTTTT | CASSSPDWNTGELFF
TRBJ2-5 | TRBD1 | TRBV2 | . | TGTGCCAGCAGTGGGGACAGGGCTAAAGAGACCCAGTACTTC | CASSGDRAKETQYF
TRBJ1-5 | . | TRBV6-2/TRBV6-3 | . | TGTGCCAGCAGTTCTCCAGGGAAGGAGAATCAGCCCCAGCATTTT | CASSSPGKENQPQHF
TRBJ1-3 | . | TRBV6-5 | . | TGTGCCAGCAGGGGCAGGGGTTCGGAAGGAAACACCATATATTTT | CASRGRGSEGNTIYF
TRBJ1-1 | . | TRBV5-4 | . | TGTGCCAGCAGCACAGATCCCAACACTGAAGCTTTCTTT | CASSTDPNTEAFF
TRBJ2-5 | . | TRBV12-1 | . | TGTGCCAGCAGAATCCTTTGTTCTGGGGGGATAGAGACCCAGTACTTC | CASRILCSGGIETQYF
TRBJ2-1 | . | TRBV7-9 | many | TGTGCCACCGCCCTGGGGAGTGGGTACAATGAGCAGTTCTTC | CATALGSGYNEQFF
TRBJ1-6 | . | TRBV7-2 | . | TGTGCCAGCAGCTTAGCTGGACACGCCAATGGTTCACCCCTCCACTTT | CASSLAGHANGSPLHF
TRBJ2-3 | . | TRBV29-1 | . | TGCAGCGTTGTAGATTCCGCAGATACGCAGTATTTT | CSVVDSADTQYF
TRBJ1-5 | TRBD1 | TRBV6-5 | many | TGTGCCAGCAGCCGGGACAGGGCGGCTCAGCCCCAGCATTTT | CASSRDRAAQPQHF
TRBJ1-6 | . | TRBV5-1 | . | TGCGCCAGCAGCTTGGACCAGGGGATCTCCTATAATTCACCCCTCCACTTT | CASSLDQGISYNSPLHF
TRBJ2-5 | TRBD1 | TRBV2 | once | TGTGCCAGCAGGGTACAGGGGACGAACCAAGAGACCCAGTACTTC | CASRVQGTNQETQYF
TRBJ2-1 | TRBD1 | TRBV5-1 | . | TGCGCCAGCAGCTTGGCCCAGGGGGCTCGGGATGAGCAGTTCTTC | CASSLAQGARDEQFF
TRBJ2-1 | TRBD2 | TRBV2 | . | TGTGCCAGCAGTGAATACCGGACTAGTTCTCGCAATGAGCAGTTCTTC | CASSEYRTSSRNEQFF
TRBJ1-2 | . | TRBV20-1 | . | TGCAGTGCTAGATCCCCCTCTGGCTACACCTTC | CSARSPSGYTF
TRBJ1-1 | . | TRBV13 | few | TGTGCCAGCAGCCTGGGACAGAACACTGAAGCTTTCTTT | CASSLGQNTEAFF
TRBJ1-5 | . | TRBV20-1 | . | TGCAGTGCTAGTAGAGGGAACCAGCCCCAGCATTTT | CSASRGNQPQHF
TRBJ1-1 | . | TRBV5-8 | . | TGTGCCAGCAGCTTGGGGCGGCACACTGAAGCTTTCTTT | CASSLGRHTEAFF
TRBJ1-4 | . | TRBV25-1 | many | TGTGCCAGCAGTGGGGCCGCAACTAATGAAAAACTGTTTTTT | CASSGAATNEKLFF
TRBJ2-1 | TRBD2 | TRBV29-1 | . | TGCAGCGGTACGACTAGCGGGGGGCTTAACAATGAGCAGTTCTTC | CSGTTSGGLNNEQFF
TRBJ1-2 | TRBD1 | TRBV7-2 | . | TGTGCCAGCAGCCCCCGACAGGGTAATCTGCCTAACTATGGCTACACCTTC | CASSPRQGNLPNYGYTF
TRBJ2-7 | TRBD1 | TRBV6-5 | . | TGTGCCAGCAGGAGACAGGGCAGGGACGAGCAGTACTTC | CASRRQGRDEQYF
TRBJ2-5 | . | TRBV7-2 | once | TGTGCCAGCAGCTCGAACGGCGTTACGAGGGAGACCCAGTACTTC | CASSSNGVTRETQYF
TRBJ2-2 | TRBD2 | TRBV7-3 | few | TGTGCCAGCAGCTCCCTAGCGGGGGGCTCCACCGGGGAGCTGTTTTTT | CASSSLAGGSTGELFF
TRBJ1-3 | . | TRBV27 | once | TGTGCCAGCAGAGGGGCCAACTCTGGAAACACCATATATTTT | CASRGANSGNTIYF
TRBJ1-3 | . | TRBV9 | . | TGTGCCAGCAGCCCCCGAGGGAGGGTCAACGCCGGCGGCACCATATATTTT | CASSPRGRVNAGGTIYF
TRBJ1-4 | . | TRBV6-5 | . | TGTGCCAGCAGACTCCCGGGAGGGGTAGGGGAAAAACTGTTTTTT | CASRLPGGVGEKLFF
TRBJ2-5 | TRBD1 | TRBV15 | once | TGTGCCACCAGCAGCCTACCGGGACAGGGAGAAGAGACCCAGTACTTC | CATSSLPGQGEETQYF
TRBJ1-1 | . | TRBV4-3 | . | TGCGCCAGCAGCCAAGAGGAGACCTCGAGGACTGAAGCTTTCTTT | CASSQEETSRTEAFF
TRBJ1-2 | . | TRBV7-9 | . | TGTGCCAGCAGCTTAGGCCAGGGATCGGGCTACACCTTC | CASSLGQGSGYTF
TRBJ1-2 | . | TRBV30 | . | TGTGCCTGGACCCAAGGGCAGGGGCGAGGCTACACCTTC | CAWTQGQGRGYTF
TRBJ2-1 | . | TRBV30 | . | TGTGCCTGGAGTGTACGTGGCGGGCAGGGGAATGAGCAGTTCTTC | CAWSVRGGQGNEQFF
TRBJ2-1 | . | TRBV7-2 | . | TGTGCCAGCAGCTTGGACTCCCCCCGGAATGAGCAGTTCTTC | CASSLDSPRNEQFF
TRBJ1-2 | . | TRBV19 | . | TGTGCCAGTAGTCTAAACGAGCCGCGGGACTATGGCTACACCTTC | CASSLNEPRDYGYTF